The sequence of this T cell receptor beta chain was determined in a study of glioma-infiltrating T cells. This clonotype was observed many times. Its cognate antigen is unknown. Study findings and constraints: Non-neoplastic patients had below-expected tissue-blood divergence, while all gliomas exceeded expectation. Tissue and blood shared very few CDR3 sequences.

The CDR3 length is 16 residues. Germline V gene lookup returns CDR1 SNHLY and CDR2 FYNNEI. Losses at the gene ends were 4 bases for V and 1 base for J; bases not matched to a gene: 8. Using RNA template, CDR3s of TCR alpha and beta were amplified with iRepertoire arm-PCR. Input was 100-400 ng of tissue mRNA or PBMC total RNA. A single record per CDR3 protein comes from TCRdb applying MiXCR to the multiplex PCR reads. Here the sample spans roughly 200,000 distinct CDR3 sequences, more than 35% being singletons. This clonotype was sampled from a human donor with low-grade glioma or glioblastoma, undergoing nonglioma brain surgery, or in good health (not recorded which). Input material: glioma tissue, nonneoplastic brain tissue, or PBMCs (not recorded which). The rearrangement uses TRBV2 and TRBJ2-3; TRBD1 aligns across 7 bases. The CDR3 DNA reads as TGTGCCAGCAGTGTCCCCCGACAGGGCGGCACAGATACGCAGTATTTT. This translates into CASSVPRQGGTDTQYF.